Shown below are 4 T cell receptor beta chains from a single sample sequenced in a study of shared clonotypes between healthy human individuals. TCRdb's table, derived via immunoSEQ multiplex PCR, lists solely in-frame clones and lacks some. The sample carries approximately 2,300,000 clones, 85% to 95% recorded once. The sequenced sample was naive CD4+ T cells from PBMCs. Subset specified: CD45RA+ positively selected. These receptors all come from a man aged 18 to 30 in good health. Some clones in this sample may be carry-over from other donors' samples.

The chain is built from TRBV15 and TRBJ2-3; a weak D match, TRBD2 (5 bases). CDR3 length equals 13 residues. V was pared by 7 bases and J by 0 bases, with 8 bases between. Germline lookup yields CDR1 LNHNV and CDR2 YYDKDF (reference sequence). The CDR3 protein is CATTSSSTDTQYF. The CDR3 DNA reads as TGTGCCACCACTTCTAGCAGCACAGATACGCAGTATTTT.

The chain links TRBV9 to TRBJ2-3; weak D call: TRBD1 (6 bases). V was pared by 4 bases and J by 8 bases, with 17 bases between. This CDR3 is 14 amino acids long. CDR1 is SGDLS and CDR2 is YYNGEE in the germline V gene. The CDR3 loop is CASSPMTGVATQYF. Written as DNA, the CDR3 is TGTGCCAGCAGCCCGATGACAGGAGTCGCTACGCAGTATTTT.

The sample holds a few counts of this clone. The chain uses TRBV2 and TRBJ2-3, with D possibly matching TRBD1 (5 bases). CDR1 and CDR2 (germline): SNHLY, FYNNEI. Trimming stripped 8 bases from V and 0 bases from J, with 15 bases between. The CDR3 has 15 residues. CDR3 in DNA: TGTGCCAGCGCCAAAGACAGACCTAGCACAGATACGCAGTATTTT. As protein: CASAKDRPSTDTQYF.

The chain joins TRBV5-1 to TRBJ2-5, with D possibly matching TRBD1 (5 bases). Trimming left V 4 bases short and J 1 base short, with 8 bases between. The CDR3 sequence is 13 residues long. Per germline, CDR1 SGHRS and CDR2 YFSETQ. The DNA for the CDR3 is TGCGCCAGCAGCGTGACAGCCCAAGAGACCCAGTACTTC. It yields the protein CASSVTAQETQYF.